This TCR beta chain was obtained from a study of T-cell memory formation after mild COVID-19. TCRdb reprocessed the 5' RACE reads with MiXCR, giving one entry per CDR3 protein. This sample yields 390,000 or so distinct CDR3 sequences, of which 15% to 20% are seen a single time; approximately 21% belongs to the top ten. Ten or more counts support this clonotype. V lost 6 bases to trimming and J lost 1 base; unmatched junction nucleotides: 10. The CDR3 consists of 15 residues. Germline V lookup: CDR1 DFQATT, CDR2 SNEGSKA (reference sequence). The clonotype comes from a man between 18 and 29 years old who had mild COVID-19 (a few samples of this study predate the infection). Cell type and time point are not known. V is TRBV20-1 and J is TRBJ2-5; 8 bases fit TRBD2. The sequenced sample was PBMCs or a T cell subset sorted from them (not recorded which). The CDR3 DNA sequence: TGCAGTGCCAACGGGGGCGGGGGGACCCAAGAGACCCAGTACTTC. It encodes CSANGGGGTQETQYF.